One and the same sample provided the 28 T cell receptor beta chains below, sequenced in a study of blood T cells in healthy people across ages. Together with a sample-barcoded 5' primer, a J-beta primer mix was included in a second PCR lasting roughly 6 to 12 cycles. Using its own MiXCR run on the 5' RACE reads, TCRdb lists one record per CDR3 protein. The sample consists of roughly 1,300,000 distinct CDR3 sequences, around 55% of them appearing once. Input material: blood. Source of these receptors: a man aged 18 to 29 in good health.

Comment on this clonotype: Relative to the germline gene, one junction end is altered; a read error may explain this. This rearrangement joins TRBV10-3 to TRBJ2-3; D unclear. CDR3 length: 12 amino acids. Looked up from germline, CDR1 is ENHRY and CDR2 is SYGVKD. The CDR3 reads CATSDSADTQYF. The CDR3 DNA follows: TGTGCCACCAGTGATTCTGCAGATACGCAGTATTTT.

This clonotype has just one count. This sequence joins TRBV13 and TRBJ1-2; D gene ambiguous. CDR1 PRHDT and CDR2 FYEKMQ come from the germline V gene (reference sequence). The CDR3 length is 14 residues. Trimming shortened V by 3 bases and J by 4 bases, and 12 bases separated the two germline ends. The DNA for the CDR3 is TGTGCCAGCAGCTTGGGCAGGCAACTCTATGGCTACACCTTC. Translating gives CASSLGRQLYGYTF.

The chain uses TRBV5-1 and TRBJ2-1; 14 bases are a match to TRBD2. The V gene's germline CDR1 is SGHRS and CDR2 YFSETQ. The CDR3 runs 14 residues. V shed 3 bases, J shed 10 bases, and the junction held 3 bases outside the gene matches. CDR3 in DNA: TGCGCCAGCAGCTCCGGGACTAGCGGGAGCGAGCAGTTCTTC. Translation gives CASSSGTSGSEQFF. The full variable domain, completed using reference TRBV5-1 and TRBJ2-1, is KAGVTQTPRYLIKTRGQQVTLSCSPISGHRSVSWYQQTPGQGLQFLFEYFSETQRNKGNFPGRFSGRQFSNSRSEMNVSTLELGDSALYLCASSSGTSGSEQFFGPGTRLTVL.

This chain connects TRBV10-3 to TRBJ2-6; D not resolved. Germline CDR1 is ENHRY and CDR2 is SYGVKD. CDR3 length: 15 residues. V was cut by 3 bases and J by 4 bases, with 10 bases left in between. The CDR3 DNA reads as TGTGCCATCAGTGACGTGGGTTCAGGGGCCAACGTCCTGACTTTC. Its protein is CAISDVGSGANVLTF.

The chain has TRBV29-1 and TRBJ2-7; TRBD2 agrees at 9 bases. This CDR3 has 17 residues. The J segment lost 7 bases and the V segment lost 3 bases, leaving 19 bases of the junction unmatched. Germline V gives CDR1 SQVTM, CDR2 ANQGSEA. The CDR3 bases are TGCAGCGTTGAGGAACAGGGGACGGGACGAGCGGGAGGTGAGCAGTACTTC. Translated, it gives CSVEEQGTGRAGGEQYF.

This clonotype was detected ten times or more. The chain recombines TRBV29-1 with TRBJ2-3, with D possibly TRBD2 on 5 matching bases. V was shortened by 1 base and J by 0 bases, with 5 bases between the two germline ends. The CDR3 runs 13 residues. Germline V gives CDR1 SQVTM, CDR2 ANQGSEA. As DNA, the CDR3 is TGCAGCGTTGAAGGGACTAGCACAGATACGCAGTATTTT. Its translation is CSVEGTSTDTQYF.

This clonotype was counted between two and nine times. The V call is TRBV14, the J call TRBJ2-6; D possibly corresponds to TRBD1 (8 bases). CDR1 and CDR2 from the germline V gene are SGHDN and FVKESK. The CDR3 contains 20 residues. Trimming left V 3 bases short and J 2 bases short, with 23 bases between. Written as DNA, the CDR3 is TGTGCCAGCAGCCAGAAGAAACAGGGGGAGGGGGCTCCTGGGGCCAACGTCCTGACTTTC. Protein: CASSQKKQGEGAPGANVLTF.

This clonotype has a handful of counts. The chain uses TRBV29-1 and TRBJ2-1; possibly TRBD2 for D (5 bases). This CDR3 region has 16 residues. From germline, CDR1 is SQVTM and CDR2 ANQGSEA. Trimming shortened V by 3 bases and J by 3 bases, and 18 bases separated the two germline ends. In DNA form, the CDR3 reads TGCAGCGTTGATGCCCTAGAGGGCATTGGCTACAATGAGCAGTTCTTC. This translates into CSVDALEGIGYNEQFF.

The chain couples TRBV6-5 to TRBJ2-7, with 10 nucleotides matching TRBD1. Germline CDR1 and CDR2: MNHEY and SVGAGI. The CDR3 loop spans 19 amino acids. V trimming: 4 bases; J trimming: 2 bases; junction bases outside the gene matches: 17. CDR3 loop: CASSSDRDRGRFGPYEQYF. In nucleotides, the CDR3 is TGTGCCAGCAGTTCGGACCGGGACAGGGGCAGATTTGGCCCCTACGAGCAGTACTTC.

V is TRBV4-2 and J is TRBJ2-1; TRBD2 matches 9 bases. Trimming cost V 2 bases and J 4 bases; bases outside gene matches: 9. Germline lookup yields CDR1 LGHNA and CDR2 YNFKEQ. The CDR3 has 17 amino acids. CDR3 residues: CASSQILAGIRYNEQFF. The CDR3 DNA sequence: TGTGCCAGCAGCCAAATTCTAGCGGGGATTAGGTACAATGAGCAGTTCTTC.

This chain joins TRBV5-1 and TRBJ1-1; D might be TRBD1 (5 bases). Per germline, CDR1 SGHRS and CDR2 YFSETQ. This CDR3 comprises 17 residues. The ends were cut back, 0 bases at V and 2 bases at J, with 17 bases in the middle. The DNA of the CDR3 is TGCGCCAGCAGCTTGGGAGAATGGGGGATTTCCAACACTGAAGCTTTCTTT. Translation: CASSLGEWGISNTEAFF.

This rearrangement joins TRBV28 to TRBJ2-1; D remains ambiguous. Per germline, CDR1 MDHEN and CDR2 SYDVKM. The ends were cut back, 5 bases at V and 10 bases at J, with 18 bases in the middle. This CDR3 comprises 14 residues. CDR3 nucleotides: TGTGCCAGCAGTCCCCCCGTGACCCGCAACGAGCAGTTCTTC. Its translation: CASSPPVTRNEQFF. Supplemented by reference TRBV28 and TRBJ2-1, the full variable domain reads DVKVTQSSRYLVKRTGEKVFLECVQDMDHENMFWYRQDPGLGLRLIYFSYDVKMKEKGDIPEGYSVSREKKERFSLILESASTNQTSMYLCASSPPVTRNEQFFGPGTRLTVL.

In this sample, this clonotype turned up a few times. This CDR3 is CASSPSQGAEQYF. The CDR3 DNA follows: TGTGCCAGCAGTCCATCCCAGGGGGCCGAGCAGTACTTC. V and J are TRBV6-5 and TRBJ2-7, with TRBD1 matching over 8 bases. J gave up 6 bases and V 5 bases, and 6 bases lay outside the gene matches. From germline, CDR1 is MNHEY and CDR2 SVGAGI. This CDR3 region has 13 residues.

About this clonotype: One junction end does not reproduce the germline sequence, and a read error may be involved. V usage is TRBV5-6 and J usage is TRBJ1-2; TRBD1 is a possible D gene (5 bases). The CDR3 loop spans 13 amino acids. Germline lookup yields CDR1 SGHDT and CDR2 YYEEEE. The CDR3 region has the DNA TGTGCCAGCAGCCCGGGACGACAGCCTGGCCACACCTTC. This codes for CASSPGRQPGHTF.

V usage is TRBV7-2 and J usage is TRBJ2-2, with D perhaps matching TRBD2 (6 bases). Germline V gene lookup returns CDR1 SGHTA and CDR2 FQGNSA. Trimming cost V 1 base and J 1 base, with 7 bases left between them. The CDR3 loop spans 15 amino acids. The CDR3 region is CASSLGGKNTGELFF. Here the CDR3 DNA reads TGTGCCAGCAGCTTAGGCGGGAAGAACACCGGGGAGCTGTTTTTT.

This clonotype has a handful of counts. The CDR3 nucleotides read TGCGCCAGCAGCCAAGAACTAGCGGGGTACTACGAGCAGTACTTC. Encoded protein: CASSQELAGYYEQYF. The chain joins TRBV4-1 to TRBJ2-7; 10 bases fit TRBD2. The CDR3 loop spans 15 amino acids. Germline V gene lookup returns CDR1 MGHRA and CDR2 YSYEKL. The trim removed 0 bases at V and 3 bases at J, leaving 2 bases unmatched.

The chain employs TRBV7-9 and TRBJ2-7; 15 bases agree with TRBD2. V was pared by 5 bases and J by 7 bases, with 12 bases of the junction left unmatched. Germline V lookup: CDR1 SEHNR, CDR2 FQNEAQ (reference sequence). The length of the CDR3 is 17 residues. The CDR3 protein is CASSPLGLAGGSEEQYF. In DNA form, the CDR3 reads TGTGCCAGCAGCCCGTTGGGACTAGCGGGAGGTTCAGAGGAGCAGTACTTC.

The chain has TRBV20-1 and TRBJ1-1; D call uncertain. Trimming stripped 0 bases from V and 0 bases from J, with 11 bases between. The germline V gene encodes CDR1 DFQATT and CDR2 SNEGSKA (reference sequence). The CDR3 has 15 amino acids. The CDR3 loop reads CSAREQNTMNTEAFF. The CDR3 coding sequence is TGCAGTGCTAGAGAGCAGAACACCATGAACACTGAAGCTTTCTTT.

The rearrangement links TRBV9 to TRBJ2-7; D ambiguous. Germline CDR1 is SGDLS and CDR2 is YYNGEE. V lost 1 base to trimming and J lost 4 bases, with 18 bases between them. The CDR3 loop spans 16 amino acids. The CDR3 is CASSVKGEARRYEQYF. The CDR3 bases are TGTGCCAGCAGCGTAAAGGGCGAAGCAAGGCGATACGAGCAGTACTTC.

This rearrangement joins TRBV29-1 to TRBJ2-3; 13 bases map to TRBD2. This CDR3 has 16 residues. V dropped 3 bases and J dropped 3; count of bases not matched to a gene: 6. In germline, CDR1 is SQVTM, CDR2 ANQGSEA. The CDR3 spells CSVEGLAGIGTDTQYF. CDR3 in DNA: TGCAGCGTTGAGGGACTAGCGGGAATCGGGACAGATACGCAGTATTTT.

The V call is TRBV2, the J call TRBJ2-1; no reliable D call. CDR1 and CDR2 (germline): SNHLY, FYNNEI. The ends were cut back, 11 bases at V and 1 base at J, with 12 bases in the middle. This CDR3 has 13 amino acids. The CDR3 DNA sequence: TGTGCCTTCCCGTCGCGATCCTACAATGAGCAGTTCTTC. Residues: CAFPSRSYNEQFF.

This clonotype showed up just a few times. This CDR3 reads CASSSPDRDYEQYF. The CDR3 DNA reads as TGTGCCAGCAGCTCTCCCGACAGAGACTACGAGCAGTACTTC. The chain has TRBV11-2 and TRBJ2-4; D might be TRBD1 (5 bases). The last part of the DNA fits TRBJ2-7 better; the J call may be wrong. Germline CDR1 and CDR2: SGHAT and FQNNGV. The CDR3 is made up of 14 amino acids.

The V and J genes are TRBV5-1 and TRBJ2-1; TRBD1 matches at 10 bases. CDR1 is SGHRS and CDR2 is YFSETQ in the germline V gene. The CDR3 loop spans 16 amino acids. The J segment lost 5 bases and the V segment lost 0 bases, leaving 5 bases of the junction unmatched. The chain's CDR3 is CASSLGGQGSNNEQFF. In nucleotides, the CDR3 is TGCGCCAGCAGCTTGGGGGGACAGGGGAGTAACAATGAGCAGTTCTTC.

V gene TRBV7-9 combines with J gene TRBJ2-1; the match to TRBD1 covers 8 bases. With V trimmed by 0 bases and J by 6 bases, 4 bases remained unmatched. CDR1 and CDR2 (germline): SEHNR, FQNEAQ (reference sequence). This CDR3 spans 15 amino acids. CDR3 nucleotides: TGTGCCAGCAGCTTAGCGGGACAGGTGGGCAATGAGCAGTTCTTC. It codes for CASSLAGQVGNEQFF.

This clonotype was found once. The CDR3 nucleotides are TGCAGTGCTAGAAAAGAGAACATTCAGTACTTC. As protein: CSARKENIQYF. The chain joins TRBV20-1 to TRBJ2-4; D ambiguous. Germline loops: CDR1 DFQATT, CDR2 SNEGSKA (reference sequence). The germline V and J ends were trimmed by 2 bases and 7 bases, with 6 bases remaining between them. The CDR3 consists of 11 residues.

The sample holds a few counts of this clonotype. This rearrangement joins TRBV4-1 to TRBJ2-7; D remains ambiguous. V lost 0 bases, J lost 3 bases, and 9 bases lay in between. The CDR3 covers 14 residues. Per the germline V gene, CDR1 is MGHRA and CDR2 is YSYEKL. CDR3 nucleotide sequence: TGCGCCAGCAGCCAAGATCGGGCCGTCTACGAGCAGTACTTC. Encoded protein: CASSQDRAVYEQYF.

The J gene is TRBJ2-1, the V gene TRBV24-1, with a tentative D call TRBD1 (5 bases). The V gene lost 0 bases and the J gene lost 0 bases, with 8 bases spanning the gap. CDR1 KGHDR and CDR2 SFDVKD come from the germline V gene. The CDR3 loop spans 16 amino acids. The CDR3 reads CATSDLGRGSYNEQFF. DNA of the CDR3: TGTGCCACCAGTGATTTGGGAAGGGGCTCCTACAATGAGCAGTTCTTC.

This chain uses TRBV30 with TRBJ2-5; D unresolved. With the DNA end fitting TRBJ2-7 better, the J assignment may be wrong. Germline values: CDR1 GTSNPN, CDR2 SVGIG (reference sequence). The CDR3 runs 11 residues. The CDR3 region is CAWSDAYEQYF. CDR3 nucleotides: TGTGCCTGGAGTGATGCCTACGAGCAGTACTTC.